This T cell receptor beta chain emerged from a study of untreated major depressive disorder (dated by TCRdb to 2017 to 2018). About the full investigation: A cross-sectional case-control design was used to compare T cell phenotype and TCR repertoire between antidepressant-free major depressive disorder patients and individually matched non-depressed controls. The sequencing was a follow-up to the differences in Vbeta 5.1, Vbeta 11 and Vbeta 22 usage that flow cytometry had picked up across the whole cohort.

Each depressed patient was matched pairwise with a non-depressed control on sex, age, current smoking status and body mass index. Every participant in the study was of European descent. Controls had no mood disorder either currently or in their lifetime and had a Quick Inventory of Depressive Symptoms-Self Report score of 5 or lower. Major medical conditions, Axis I/II comorbidities, regular medication or illicit drug use, and drinking over 100 g alcohol a week were all grounds for excluding any participant. From each participant, roughly 32 ml of peripheral blood was collected into EDTA tubes. Thawed PBMCs underwent magnetic negative selection with the BD IMag Human CD4 T Lymphocyte Enrichment Set to purify CD4+ T cells. Flow cytometry confirmed that the CD4+ enrichment method typically gave about 96% purity. TCRbeta sequencing was performed on a subgroup of about 5 case-control pairs selected blind to chemokine receptor expression and flow-cytometric repertoire skewing results. Every blood sample was taken in the morning at 8:00 a.m., after which PBMCs were separated out using Ficoll-Hypaque gradient centrifugation. PBMCs were gradually cooled to -80 degrees C for cryopreservation and then kept in liquid nitrogen until assay.

With regard to this clone: The clone's antigen remains unknown. No per-base quality is available; no much larger clone lies one base away.

Ends trimmed: V by 6 bases, J by 1 base; bases unmatched to a gene: 10. From its cysteine to its phenylalanine, the CDR3 spans 16 amino acids. Only the CDR3 DNA is retained, 48 bases long and in frame from the first base. CDR1 SGHTA and CDR2 FQGNSA were looked up in the germline V gene. Results and caveats for the whole study, not just this receptor: For the sequencing comparisons, one-tailed planned tests were applied to only three Vbeta families that had been selected in advance. In every sequenced subject, the top five TRBV05-01 clones were all identified as private clones. Because of strict matching and exclusion criteria, the study sample was comparatively small, which limits how generalizable the findings are. Sequencing confirmed higher TRBV05-01 (Vbeta 5.1) usage among CD4+ T cells of depressed patients than controls, with p = 0.040 in a one-tailed test. TRBV25-01 and TRBV02-01 usage followed the flow-cytometry pattern but did not reach statistical significance in the sequencing data.

The Qiagen DNeasy Blood and Tissue Kit was used to extract total genomic DNA from the purified CD4+ T cells. The TCRbeta CDR3 region, defined according to IMGT, was amplified and sequenced using immunoSEQ immunosequencing protocols. For the original study's pipeline: Raw sequence data were preprocessed by the immunoSEQ service for PCR and sequencing error correction. Data were loaded into the immunoSEQ Analyzer and further analyzed with VDJtools v1.0.7. The paired Wilcoxon signed-rank test was used to test for differences between patients and controls. Not all clones reach the TCRdb copy of this immuneACCESS table, which keeps in-frame sequences only. Checked studies attribute under half of the gap to unresolved V genes and leave the rest unexplained. The V and J calls and the clone size are those of that table, but D and trimming were determined from the DNA. The sample includes 20,000 to 25,000 clones, with over 75% observed a single time. The ten top clones hold around 5% of the sample.

Material: CD4+ T cells from PBMCs. The receptor was derived from a woman in her 30s in good health. Here the chain combines TRBV7-2 and TRBJ1-1, and 8 bases in between align with TRBD1. The CDR3 protein sequence reads: CASRTGQGGANTEAFF. The DNA sequence follows: TGTGCCAGCAGAACCGGACAGGGAGGGGCGAACACTGAAGCTTTCTTT.